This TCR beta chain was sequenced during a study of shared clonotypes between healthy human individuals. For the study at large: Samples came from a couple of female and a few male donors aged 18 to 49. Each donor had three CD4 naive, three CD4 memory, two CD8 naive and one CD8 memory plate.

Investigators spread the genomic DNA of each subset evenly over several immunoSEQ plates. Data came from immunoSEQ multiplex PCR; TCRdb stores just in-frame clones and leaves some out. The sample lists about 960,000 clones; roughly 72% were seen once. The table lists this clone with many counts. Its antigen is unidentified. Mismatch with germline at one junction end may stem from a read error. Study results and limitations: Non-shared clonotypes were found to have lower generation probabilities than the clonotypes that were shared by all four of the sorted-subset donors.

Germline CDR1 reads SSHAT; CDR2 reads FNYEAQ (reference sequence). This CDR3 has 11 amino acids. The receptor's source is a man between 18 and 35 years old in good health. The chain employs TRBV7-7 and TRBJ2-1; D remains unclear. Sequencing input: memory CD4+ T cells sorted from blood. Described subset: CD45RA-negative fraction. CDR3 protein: CASSSGDEQFF. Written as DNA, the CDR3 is TGTGCTAGCAGCTCTGGCGATGAGCAGTTCTTC. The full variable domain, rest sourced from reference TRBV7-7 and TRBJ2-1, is GAGVSQSPRYKVTKRGQDVTLRCDPISSHATLYWYQQALGQGPEFLTYFNYEAQPDKSGLPSDRFSAERPEGSISTLTIQRTEQRDSAMYRCASSSGDEQFFGPGTRLTVL.